This paragraph covers one T cell receptor (beta chain) sequence. Only in-frame clones appear in the TCRdb table, and some are missing; sequencing was by immunoSEQ multiplex PCR. Of roughly 87,000 clones listed, about 90% are singletons. The CDR3 consists of 14 residues. V gave up 9 bases and J gave up 4 bases, with 18 bases separating them. Per germline, CDR1 SNHLY and CDR2 FYNNEI. The record originates from a study of PD-L1 blockade in urothelial cancer. The rearrangement joins TRBV2 to TRBJ1-2; D is possibly TRBD1 (6 bases). Specimen: PBMCs, collected around atezolizumab (anti-PD-L1) treatment. The clonotype was recovered from a woman between 70 and 85 years old with urothelial cancer. The CDR3 protein is CARKPTGRSYGYTF. The CDR3 DNA follows: TGTGCCAGGAAGCCGACAGGTCGCAGCTATGGCTACACCTTC.